A single sample is the source of the 2 T cell receptor beta chains below, sequenced in a study of CD8+ T cells in alopecia areata. After isolation, RNA underwent reverse transcription to generate cDNA as the sequencing template. Method: immunoSEQ multiplex PCR; TCRdb's copy keeps in-frame clones and lacks some. Among 200,000 to 250,000 clones, 50% to 75% were seen once, and the ten largest hold 4% to 4.5%. Described treatment: oral pan-JAK inhibitor, 5-10 mg twice daily. Sample: CD4+ T cells sorted from blood, taken at week 4, from a patient treated with tofacitinib. Receptors originate from a human donor with alopecia areata.

The V gene is TRBV7-9, the J gene TRBJ2-7, with TRBD2 matching 10 bases. J lost 3 bases, V lost 5 bases, and 7 bases had no gene match. CDR1 is SEHNR, CDR2 FQNEAQ, per germline (reference sequence). CDR3 length equals 15 residues. For the CDR3, the DNA is TGTGCCAGCAGCCCGGGGCTAGCGGGGGACTACGAGCAGTACTTC. Translating gives CASSPGLAGDYEQYF.

The chain links TRBV2 to TRBJ2-3; D call uncertain. Between the trimmed V and J ends, which lost 4 bases and 5 bases, there was a span of 7 bases. Germline V CDR1 and CDR2: SNHLY, FYNNEI. The CDR3 runs 12 residues. For the CDR3, the DNA is TGTGCCAGCAGTGTTAGTGGAGATACGCAGTATTTT. Its protein is CASSVSGDTQYF.